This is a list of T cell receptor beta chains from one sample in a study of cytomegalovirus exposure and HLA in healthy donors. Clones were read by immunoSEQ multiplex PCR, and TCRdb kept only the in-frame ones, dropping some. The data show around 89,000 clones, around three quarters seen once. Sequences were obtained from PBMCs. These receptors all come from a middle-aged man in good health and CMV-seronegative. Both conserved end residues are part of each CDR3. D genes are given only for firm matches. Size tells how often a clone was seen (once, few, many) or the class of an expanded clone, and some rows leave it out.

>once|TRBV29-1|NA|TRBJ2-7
TGCAGCGTTGTTATTTTGTACGAGCAGTACTTC
CSVVILYEQYF
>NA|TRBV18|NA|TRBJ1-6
TGTGCCAGCTCACCACAGGGGTTAAGATCACCCCTCCACTTT
CASSPQGLRSPLHF
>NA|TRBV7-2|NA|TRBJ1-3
TGTGCCAGCAGCTCAGCCCTTGGCCCTTACTCTGGAAACACCATATATTTT
CASSSALGPYSGNTIYF
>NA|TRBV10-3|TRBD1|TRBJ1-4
TGTGCCACCATGGACAGGGGAAACGAAAAACTGTTTTTT
CATMDRGNEKLFF
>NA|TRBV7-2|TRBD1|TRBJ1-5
TGTGCCAGCGCCACAGGGGGTACTAGCAATCAGCCCCAGCATTTT
CASATGGTSNQPQHF
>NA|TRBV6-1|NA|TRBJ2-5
TGTGCCAGCAGTGAAGGACGACAAGCCGGGGAGCAGTACTTC
CASSEGRQAGEQYF
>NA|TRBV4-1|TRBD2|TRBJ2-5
TGCGCCAGCAGCCAAGATCTGGCTAGCGGGGCGGAGACCCAGTACTTC
CASSQDLASGAETQYF
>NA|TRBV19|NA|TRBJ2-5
TGTGCCAGTAGCGGCCAGGGGATAACCCAGTACTTC
CASSGQGITQYF
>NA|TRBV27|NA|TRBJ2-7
TGTGCCAGCAGTTCTACAGGGTTTGGGGAGCAGTACTTC
CASSSTGFGEQYF
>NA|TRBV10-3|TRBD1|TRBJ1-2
TGTGCCATCAGCTTGGGGCGGGACAGGGGTAACTATGGCTACACCTTC
CAISLGRDRGNYGYTF
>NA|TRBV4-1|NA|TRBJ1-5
TGCGCCAGCAGCCAGACCGGGGGAACCAAGCCCCAGCATTTT
CASSQTGGTKPQHF
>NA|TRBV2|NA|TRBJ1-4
TGTGCCAGCAGCTCAGGGTGGGAAAAACTGTTTTTT
CASSSGWEKLFF
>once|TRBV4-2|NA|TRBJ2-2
TGTGCCAGCAGCCAAAGTCCGGCGGGCGACACCGGGGAGCTGTTTTTT
CASSQSPAGDTGELFF
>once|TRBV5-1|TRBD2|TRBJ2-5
TGCGCCAGCAGGGCAGCGGGGGGGCAGGAGACCCAGTACTTC
CASRAAGGQETQYF
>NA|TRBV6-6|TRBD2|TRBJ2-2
TGTGCCAGCAGTTACGGCCCACCGGGGGGGCTGGAGCTGTTTTTT
CASSYGPPGGLELFF
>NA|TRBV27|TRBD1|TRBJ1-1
TGTGCCAGCAGTTCGACAGGGGGCAATAGCGGAGCTTTCTTT
CASSSTGGNSGAFF